Listed below are T cell receptor beta chains from one sample, sequenced in a study of control samples from healthy donors and cancer patients. Sequencing was performed with immunoSEQ multiplex PCR; in TCRdb, only in-frame clones are kept and a portion is missing. This table holds roughly 100,000 clones, approximately 90% found once. The sample was PBMCs. These receptors originate from a man aged 60 to 75 with lung cancer. CDR3s include the opening cysteine and the closing phenylalanine or tryptophan. D genes are given only for firm matches. Expanded clones are given a class, and other clones once, few, many or no size at all.

V	D	J	size	DNA	CDR3
TRBV7-2	TRBD2	TRBJ2-3	.	TGTGCCAGCAGCTTAGAGGGGACTAGCGGGGCCCATACGCAGTATTTT	CASSLEGTSGAHTQYF
TRBV6-6	.	TRBJ2-1	.	TGTGCCAGCAGTTTAGGACGTGGTGAGCAGTTCTTC	CASSLGRGEQFF
TRBV6-5	.	TRBJ1-4	.	TGTGCCAGCATTGCACCGGGAACTAATGAAAAACTGTTTTTT	CASIAPGTNEKLFF
TRBV5-1	TRBD2	TRBJ2-1	.	TGCGCCAGCAGCGGGGTCGGGACTAGCGGGTACAATGAGCAGTTCTTC	CASSGVGTSGYNEQFF
TRBV7-3	.	TRBJ2-1	once	TGTGCCAGCAGCCCCTCCCTGGCGGGGACCAATGAGCAGTTCTTC	CASSPSLAGTNEQFF
TRBV5-5	.	TRBJ2-7	.	TGTGCCAGCAGCTTATTAGCCTACGAGCAGTACTTC	CASSLLAYEQYF
TRBV6-1	TRBD1	TRBJ1-5	.	TGTGCCAGCAGTGGAAACCAGAGGGACAGGGGTTTCAATCAGCCCCAGCATTTT	CASSGNQRDRGFNQPQHF
TRBV6-5	.	TRBJ2-7	once	TGTGCCAGCAGAAATCCGGGCCCGGCTGGGGAGCAGTACTTC	CASRNPGPAGEQYF
TRBV10-1	.	TRBJ2-2	.	TGCGCCAGCAGCCCTCGTAACACCGGGGAGCTGTTTTTT	CASSPRNTGELFF
TRBV6-5	.	TRBJ1-1	.	TGTGCCAGCAGTTACCATCAGTCTTATGAAGCTTTCTTT	CASSYHQSYEAFF
TRBV27	.	TRBJ1-5	.	TGTGCCAGCAGTCCAGGGACGTCAAGCAATCAGCCCCAGCATTTT	CASSPGTSSNQPQHF
TRBV18	.	TRBJ2-3	.	TGTAAGTGTCGGGGATCCACAGATACGCAGTATTTT	CKCRGSTDTQYF
TRBV6-5	TRBD1	TRBJ2-2	.	TGTGCCAGCAGTTACCAAGGACAGGTTTATACCGGGGAGCTGTTTTTT	CASSYQGQVYTGELFF
TRBV12-3/TRBV12-4	.	TRBJ1-2	.	TGTGCCAGCAGTCCGGATAACTATGGCTACACCTTC	CASSPDNYGYTF
TRBV5-1	.	TRBJ2-1	.	TGCGCCAGCTGGGAAGGGGTTGGGGGAAGGAATGAGCAGTTCTTC	CASWEGVGGRNEQFF
TRBV6-4	.	TRBJ1-5	.	TGTGCCAGCAGTGACGAAGGATTAAGCAATCAGCCCCAGCATTTT	CASSDEGLSNQPQHF
TRBV24-1	TRBD1	TRBJ2-2	.	TGTGCCACCAGTGACCGACAGGGTATGGAGAACACCGGGGAGCTGTTTTTT	CATSDRQGMENTGELFF